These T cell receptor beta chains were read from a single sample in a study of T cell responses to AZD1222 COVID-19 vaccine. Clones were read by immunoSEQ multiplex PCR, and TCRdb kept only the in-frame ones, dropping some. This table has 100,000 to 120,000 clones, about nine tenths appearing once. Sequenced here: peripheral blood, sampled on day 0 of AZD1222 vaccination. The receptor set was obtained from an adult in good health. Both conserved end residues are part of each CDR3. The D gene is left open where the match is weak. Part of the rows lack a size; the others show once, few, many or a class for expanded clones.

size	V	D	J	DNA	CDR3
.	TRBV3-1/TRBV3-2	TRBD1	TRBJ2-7	TGTGCCAGCGGGACAGGGTTAACCGTCCGGGACGAGCAGTACTTC	CASGTGLTVRDEQYF
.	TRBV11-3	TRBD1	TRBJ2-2	TGTGCCAGCAGCTTCCCCGGACAGGGGGCCGGCACCGGGGAGCTGTTTTTT	CASSFPGQGAGTGELFF
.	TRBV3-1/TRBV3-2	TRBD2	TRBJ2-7	TGTGCCAGCAGCCAAGGTAGCGGGGGGGCCTTTCGGTACGAGCAGTACTTC	CASSQGSGGAFRYEQYF
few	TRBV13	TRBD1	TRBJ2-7	TGTGCCAGTTCTCTCCGGGACAGGGCCTACGAGCAGTACTTC	CASSLRDRAYEQYF
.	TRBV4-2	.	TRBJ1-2	TGTGCCAGCAGCCAAGGAAGGTTAGCTAACTATGGCTACACCTTC	CASSQGRLANYGYTF
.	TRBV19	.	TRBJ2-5	TGTGCCAGCTCTCAGATCCGGAAACAAGAGACCCAGTACTTC	CASSQIRKQETQYF
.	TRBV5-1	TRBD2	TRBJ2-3	TGCGCCAGCAGCTTGGAAGCGGGGGTGGTAGATACGCAGTATTTT	CASSLEAGVVDTQYF
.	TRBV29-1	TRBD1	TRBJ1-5	TGCAGCGTGGGACAGGGCAATCAGCCCCAGCATTTT	CSVGQGNQPQHF
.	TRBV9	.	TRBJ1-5	TGTGCCAGCAGCGTATCAGGGGCAAATCAGCCCCAGCATTTT	CASSVSGANQPQHF
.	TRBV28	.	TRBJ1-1	TGTGCCAGCAGAATAGGACAGCTTGAAGCTTTCTTT	CASRIGQLEAFF
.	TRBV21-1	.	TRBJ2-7	TGTGCCAGCAGCCATCCCGGGGGTAGCTCCTACGAGCAGTACTTC	CASSHPGGSSYEQYF
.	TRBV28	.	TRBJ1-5	TGTGCCAGCAGTTTAAGGCCGGTTAGCAATCAGCCCCAGCATTTT	CASSLRPVSNQPQHF
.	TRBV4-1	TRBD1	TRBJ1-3	TGCGCCAGCAGCCCTGACGGGGCAGGGGGATTATATGGAAACACCATATATTTT	CASSPDGAGGLYGNTIYF
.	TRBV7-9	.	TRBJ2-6	TGTGCCAGCAGCCCAACAAAATCAGGGGCCAACGTCCTGACTTTC	CASSPTKSGANVLTF
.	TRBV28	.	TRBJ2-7	TGTGCCAGCAGTTTCTCTACCTACGAGCAGTACTTC	CASSFSTYEQYF
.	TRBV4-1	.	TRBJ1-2	TGCGCCAGCAGCCAAGTGGCGGCTAACTATGGCTACACCTTC	CASSQVAANYGYTF
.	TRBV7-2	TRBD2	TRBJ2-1	TGTGCCAGCAGCTTAGGCGGGCTAGCGGGGGGAATAGAGCAGTTCTTC	CASSLGGLAGGIEQFF
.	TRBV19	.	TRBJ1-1	TGTGCCAGTAGTATAGGACGGCCAAGTGAAGCTTTCTTT	CASSIGRPSEAFF
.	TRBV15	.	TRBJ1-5	TGTGCCACCAGCAGAGATTCGGCCCCAGCACAGCCCCAGCATTTT	CATSRDSAPAQPQHF
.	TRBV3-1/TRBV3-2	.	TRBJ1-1	TGTGCCAGCAGCCTTCAAACGAACACTGAAGCTTTCTTT	CASSLQTNTEAFF
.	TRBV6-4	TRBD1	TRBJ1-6	TGTGCCAGCAGTGACACGGATGGACAGGGTGGGAATTCACCCCTCCACTTT	CASSDTDGQGGNSPLHF
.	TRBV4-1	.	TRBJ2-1	TGCGCCAGCAGCCAAACCGGGACACCCCACAATGAGCAGTTCTTC	CASSQTGTPHNEQFF
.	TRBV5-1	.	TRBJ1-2	TGCGCCAGCAGCTTGGTCCCGACAGAGACGCGCGGCTACACCTTC	CASSLVPTETRGYTF
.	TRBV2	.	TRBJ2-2	TGTGCCAGCAGTGTTGCGCAGGGCCGCACCGGGGAGCTGTTTTTT	CASSVAQGRTGELFF
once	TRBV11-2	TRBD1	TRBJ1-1	TGTGCCAGCAGCTTAGAGCCGGGACAGTTTTATGAAGCTTTCTTT	CASSLEPGQFYEAFF
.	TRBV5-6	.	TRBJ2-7	TGTGCCAGCAGCTCGACAGAAGAGCAGTACTTC	CASSSTEEQYF
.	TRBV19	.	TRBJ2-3	TGTGCCAGTAGTATAGGGGATACGCAGTATTTT	CASSIGDTQYF
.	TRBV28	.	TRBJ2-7	TGTGCCAGCCGGGAAAGGGACTACGAGCAGTACTTC	CASRERDYEQYF
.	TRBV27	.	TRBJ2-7	TGTGCCAGCAGTCCGTGGGACCGCACCTACGAGCAGTACTTC	CASSPWDRTYEQYF